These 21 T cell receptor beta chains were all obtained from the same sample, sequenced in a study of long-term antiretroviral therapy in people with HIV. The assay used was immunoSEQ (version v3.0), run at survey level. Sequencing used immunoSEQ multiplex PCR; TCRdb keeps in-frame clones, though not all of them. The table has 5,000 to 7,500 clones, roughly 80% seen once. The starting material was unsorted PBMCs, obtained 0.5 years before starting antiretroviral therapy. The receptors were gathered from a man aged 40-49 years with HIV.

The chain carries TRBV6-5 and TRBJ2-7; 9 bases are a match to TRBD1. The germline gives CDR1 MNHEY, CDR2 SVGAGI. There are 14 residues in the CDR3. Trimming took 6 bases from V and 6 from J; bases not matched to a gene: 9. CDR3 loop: CASSPTGTGPEQYF. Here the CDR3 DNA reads TGTGCCAGCAGCCCCACCGGGACAGGGCCCGAGCAGTACTTC.

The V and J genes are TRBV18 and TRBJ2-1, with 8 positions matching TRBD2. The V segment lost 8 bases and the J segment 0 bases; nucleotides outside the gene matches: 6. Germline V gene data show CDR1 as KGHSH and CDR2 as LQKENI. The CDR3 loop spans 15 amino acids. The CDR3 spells CASDPGGSSYNEQFF. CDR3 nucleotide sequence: TGTGCCAGCGATCCGGGGGGGAGCTCCTACAATGAGCAGTTCTTC.

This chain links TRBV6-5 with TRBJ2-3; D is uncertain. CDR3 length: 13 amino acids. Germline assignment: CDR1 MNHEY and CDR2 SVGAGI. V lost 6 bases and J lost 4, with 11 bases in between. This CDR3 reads CASRLGASDTQYF. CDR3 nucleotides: TGTGCCAGCAGATTAGGAGCATCAGATACGCAGTATTTT.

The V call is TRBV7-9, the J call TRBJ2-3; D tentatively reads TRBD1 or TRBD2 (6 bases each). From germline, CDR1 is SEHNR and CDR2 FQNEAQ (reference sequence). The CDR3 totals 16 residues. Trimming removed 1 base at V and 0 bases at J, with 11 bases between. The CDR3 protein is CASSLDGGLSTDTQYF. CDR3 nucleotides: TGTGCCAGCAGCTTAGACGGGGGCCTTAGCACAGATACGCAGTATTTT.

As DNA, the CDR3 is TGTGCCAGCAGTTTAAAGGGTCCGTACGAGCAGTACTTC. Its protein product is CASSLKGPYEQYF. The chain carries TRBV27 and TRBJ2-7; no clear D. The CDR3 length is 13 residues. V gave up 2 bases and J gave up 4 bases, with 9 bases separating them. CDR1 and CDR2 (germline): MNHEY, SMNVEV (reference sequence).

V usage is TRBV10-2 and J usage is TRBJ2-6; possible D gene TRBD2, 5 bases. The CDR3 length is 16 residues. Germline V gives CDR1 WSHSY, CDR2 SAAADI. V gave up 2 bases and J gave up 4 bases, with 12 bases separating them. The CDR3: CASSERPGEGANVLTF. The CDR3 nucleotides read TGCGCCAGCAGTGAGCGACCCGGGGAGGGGGCCAACGTCCTGACTTTC.

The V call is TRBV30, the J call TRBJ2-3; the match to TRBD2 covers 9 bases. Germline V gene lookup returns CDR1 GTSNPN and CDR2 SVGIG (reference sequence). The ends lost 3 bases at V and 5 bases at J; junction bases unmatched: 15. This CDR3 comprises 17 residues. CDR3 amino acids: CAWRLRLAATAGDTQYF. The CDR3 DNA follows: TGTGCCTGGAGACTGAGACTAGCGGCTACGGCAGGAGATACGCAGTATTTT.

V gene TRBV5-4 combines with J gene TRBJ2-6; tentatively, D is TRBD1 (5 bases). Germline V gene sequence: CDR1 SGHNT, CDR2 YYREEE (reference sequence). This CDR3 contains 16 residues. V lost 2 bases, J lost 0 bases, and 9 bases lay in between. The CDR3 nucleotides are TGTGCCAGCAGCTTCAAGGGGATCTCTGGGGCCAACGTCCTGACTTTC. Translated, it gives CASSFKGISGANVLTF.

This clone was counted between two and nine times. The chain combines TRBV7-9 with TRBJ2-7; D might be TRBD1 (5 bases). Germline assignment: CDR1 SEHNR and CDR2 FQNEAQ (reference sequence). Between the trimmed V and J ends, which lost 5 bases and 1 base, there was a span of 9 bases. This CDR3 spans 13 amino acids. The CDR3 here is CASSPTGSYEQYF. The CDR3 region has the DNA TGTGCCAGCAGCCCAACAGGTTCCTACGAGCAGTACTTC.

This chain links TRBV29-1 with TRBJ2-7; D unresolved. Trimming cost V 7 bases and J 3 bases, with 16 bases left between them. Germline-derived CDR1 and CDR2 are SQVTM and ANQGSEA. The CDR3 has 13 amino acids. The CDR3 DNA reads TGCAGCGCTATCCCAGTCAACAGCTACGAGCAGTACTTC. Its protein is CSAIPVNSYEQYF.

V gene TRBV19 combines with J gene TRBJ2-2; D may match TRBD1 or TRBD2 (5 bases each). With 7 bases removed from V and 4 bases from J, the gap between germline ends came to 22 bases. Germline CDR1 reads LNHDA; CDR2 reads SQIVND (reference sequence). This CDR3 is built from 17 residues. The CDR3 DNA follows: TGTGCCAGTACCATCTCAGAGGGACGGTTGGGCACCGGGGAGCTGTTTTTT. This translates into CASTISEGRLGTGELFF.

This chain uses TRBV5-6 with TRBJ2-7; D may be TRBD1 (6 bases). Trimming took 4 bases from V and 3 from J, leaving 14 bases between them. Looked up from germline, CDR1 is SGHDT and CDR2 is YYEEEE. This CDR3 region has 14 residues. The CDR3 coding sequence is TGTGCCAGCAGCATTTACAGGGTTGTCTACGAGCAGTACTTC. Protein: CASSIYRVVYEQYF.

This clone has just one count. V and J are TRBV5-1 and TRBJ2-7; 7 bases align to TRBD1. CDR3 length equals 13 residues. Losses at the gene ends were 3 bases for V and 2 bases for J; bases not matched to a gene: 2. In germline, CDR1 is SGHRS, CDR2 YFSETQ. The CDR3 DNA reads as TGCGCCAGCAGCTCGGACAGGCCCTACGAGCAGTACTTC. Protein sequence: CASSSDRPYEQYF.

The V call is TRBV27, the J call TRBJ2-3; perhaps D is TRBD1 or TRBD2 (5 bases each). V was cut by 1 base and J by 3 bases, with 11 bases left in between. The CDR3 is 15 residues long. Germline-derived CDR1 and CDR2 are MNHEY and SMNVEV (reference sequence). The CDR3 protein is CASSLFGGRTDTQYF. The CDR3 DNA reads TGTGCCAGCAGTTTATTTGGGGGAAGGACAGATACGCAGTATTTT.

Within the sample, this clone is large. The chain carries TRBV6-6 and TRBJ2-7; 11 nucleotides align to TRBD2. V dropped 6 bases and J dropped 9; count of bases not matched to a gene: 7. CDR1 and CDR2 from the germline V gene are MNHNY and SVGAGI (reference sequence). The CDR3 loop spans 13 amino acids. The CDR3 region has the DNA TGTGCCAGCAGCACGGGACTAGCGGTTGGGCAGTACTTC. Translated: CASSTGLAVGQYF.

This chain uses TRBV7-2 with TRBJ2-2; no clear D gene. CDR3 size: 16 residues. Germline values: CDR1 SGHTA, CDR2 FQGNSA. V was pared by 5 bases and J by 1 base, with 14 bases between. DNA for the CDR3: TGTGCCAGCAGCCTTCGGGCAGGCTTGAACACCGGGGAGCTGTTTTTT. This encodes CASSLRAGLNTGELFF.

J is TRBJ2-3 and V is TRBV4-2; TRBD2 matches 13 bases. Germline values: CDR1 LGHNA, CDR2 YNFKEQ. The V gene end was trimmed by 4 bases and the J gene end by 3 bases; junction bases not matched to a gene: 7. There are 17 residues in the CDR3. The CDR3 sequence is CASSPAELAGGTDTQYF. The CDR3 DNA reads TGTGCCAGCAGCCCTGCCGAACTAGCGGGGGGGACAGATACGCAGTATTTT.

The CDR3 loop reads CASSWGRDQPQHF. Here the CDR3 DNA reads TGTGCCAGCAGCTGGGGGAGGGATCAGCCCCAGCATTTT. The gene calls are TRBV27 and TRBJ1-5; the D gene is possibly TRBD1 (5 bases). The length of the CDR3 is 13 residues. The V gene's germline CDR1 is MNHEY and CDR2 SMNVEV (reference sequence). The ends were cut back, 6 bases at V and 5 bases at J, with 11 bases in the middle.

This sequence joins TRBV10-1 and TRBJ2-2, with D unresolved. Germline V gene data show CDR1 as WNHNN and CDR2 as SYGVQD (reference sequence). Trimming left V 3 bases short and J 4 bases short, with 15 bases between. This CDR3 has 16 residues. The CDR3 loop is CASSEVGSGVTGELFF. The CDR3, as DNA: TGCGCCAGCAGTGAAGTGGGGTCTGGAGTCACCGGGGAGCTGTTTTTT.

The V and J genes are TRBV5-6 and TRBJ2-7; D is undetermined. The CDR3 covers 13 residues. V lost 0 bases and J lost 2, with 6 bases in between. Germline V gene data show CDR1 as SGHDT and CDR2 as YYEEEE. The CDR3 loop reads CASSLGRTYEQYF. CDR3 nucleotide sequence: TGTGCCAGCAGCTTGGGCCGGACCTACGAGCAGTACTTC.

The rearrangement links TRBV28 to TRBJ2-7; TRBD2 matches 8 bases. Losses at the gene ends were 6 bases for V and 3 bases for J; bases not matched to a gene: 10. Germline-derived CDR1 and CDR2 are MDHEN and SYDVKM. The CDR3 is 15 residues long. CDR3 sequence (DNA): TGTGCCAGCAGCCCGCGGGGGGATCCCTACTACGAGCAGTACTTC. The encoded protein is CASSPRGDPYYEQYF.